A selection of T cell receptor beta chains follows, all from one sample in a study of T cell repertoires in aging, cancer and after chemotherapy. A single record per CDR3 protein comes from TCRdb applying MiXCR to the multiplex PCR reads. The repertoire has about 11,000 distinct CDR3 sequences, approximately 30% of them found once; the top ten carry about 18%. The sequencing input was blood. The receptor source for this set is a human donor in good health. The donor label of this sample is uncertain. Both conserved end residues are part of each CDR3. D genes are given only for firm matches. The listing skips clone size in some rows; elsewhere it reads once, few, many or a size class.

clone_size	v_call	j_call	d_call	cdr3_nt	cdr3_aa
-	TRBV27	TRBJ1-5	-	TGTGCCAGCAGTTGGAGGGGATCCGATCAGCCCCAGCATTTT	CASSWRGSDQPQHF
medium-sized	TRBV30	TRBJ1-2	-	TGTGCCTGGACCCCCTTAGGCGGAGCTAACTATGGCTACACCTTC	CAWTPLGGANYGYTF
-	TRBV27	TRBJ1-5	-	TGTGCCAGCAGTTTGAAAGGACTTACATATAGCAATCAGCCCCAGCATTTT	CASSLKGLTYSNQPQHF
few	TRBV5-4	TRBJ2-7	-	TGTGCCAGCAGCTCTCCGCGGACACCCTACGAGCAGTACTTC	CASSSPRTPYEQYF
few	TRBV12-3/TRBV12-4	TRBJ1-2	-	TGTGCCAGCAGTCATAGAGGGAGCCATGGCTACACCTTC	CASSHRGSHGYTF
-	TRBV6-1	TRBJ1-1	-	TGTGCCAGCAGTGCTTCAGGGAGGGTAGCTTTCTTT	CASSASGRVAFF
-	TRBV7-9	TRBJ2-1	TRBD2	TGTGCCAGCAGCCTAGCGGGGACCTACAATGAGCAGTTCTTC	CASSLAGTYNEQFF
-	TRBV19	TRBJ1-2	TRBD1	TGTGCCAGTAGTATAGTGGAGGGAAGGGGGCGATCTGGCTACACCTTC	CASSIVEGRGRSGYTF
medium-sized	TRBV6-1	TRBJ2-6	-	TGTGCCAGCAGCCCTGTGGGGGAAGGGGCCAACGTCCTGACTTTC	CASSPVGEGANVLTF
-	TRBV7-2	TRBJ1-2	-	TGTGCCAGCAGCTTACAGGGATATGGCTACACCTTC	CASSLQGYGYTF